This T cell receptor beta chain was retrieved from a study of shared clonotypes between healthy human individuals. Study conclusions and caveats: For naive CD4 cells, roughly 4.8% of clonotypes were shared across a handful of donors.

Original methodology: Junction-only immunoSEQ data arrived without quality scores, meaning filtering differed. The method was immunoSEQ multiplex PCR; TCRdb's version includes in-frame clones alone and lacks a portion of them. V and J calls and clone size are those listed in that table; D and trimming were worked out from the DNA. The data hold around 700,000 clones, with around 72% observed a single time. With 4 bases clipped from V and 2 bases from J, the junction kept 1 base outside the gene matches. Per germline, CDR1 SGDLS and CDR2 YYNGEE. This CDR3 region has 15 residues. Donors, without exception, were Caucasian adults residing in Nashville, Tennessee. In regard to this clone: Its specificity is not known.

Sequenced input: memory CD4+ T cells sorted from blood. Subset reported: CD45RA-negative fraction. This receptor was taken from a woman between 25 and 40 years old in good health. The chain couples TRBV9 to TRBJ2-7; 15 bases are a match to TRBD2. The CDR3 is CASSRTSGGAYEQYF. CDR3 nucleotides: TGTGCCAGCAGCCGGACTAGCGGGGGGGCCTACGAGCAGTACTTC.